The 7 T cell receptor beta chains below were found in one sample sequenced in a study of beta chain features in type 1 diabetes. Findings and limits, study-wide: TCRB CDR3s were moderately but significantly shorter in Type 1 diabetes patients in all four CD4+ subsets.

Sequencing targeted expressed TCRB transcripts, as all isolated RNA had been reverse transcribed. Measured with immunoSEQ multiplex PCR; TCRdb has only the in-frame clones, and not every one. The table shows more than 120,000 clones, with 10% to 15% occurring only once. These receptors' targets are unknown. Sequencing was done on a sample of central memory CD4+ T cells from blood. The receptors shown here come from a man in his late teens or twenties with type 1 diabetes.

A few counts support this clone. The rearrangement joins TRBV5-6 to TRBJ1-1; D remains ambiguous. Germline V gives CDR1 SGHDT, CDR2 YYEEEE. The CDR3 sequence is 12 residues long. Deletions cut 1 base from V and 7 bases from J, with 8 bases between. The CDR3 DNA sequence: TGTGCCAGCAGCTTGTCTGTCTATGAAGCTTTCTTT. It encodes CASSLSVYEAFF.

A word on this clone: In the same sample, other DNA sequences code for this CDR3. V gene TRBV30 combines with J gene TRBJ1-5, with D uncertain. The CDR3 consists of 13 residues. Germline CDR1 is GTSNPN and CDR2 is SVGIG (reference sequence). V was clipped by 0 bases and J by 1 base, with 4 bases between them. The CDR3 loop is CAWSVDSNQPQHF. In DNA form, the CDR3 reads TGTGCCTGGAGTGTAGACAGCAATCAGCCCCAGCATTTT.

The chain recombines TRBV7-9 with TRBJ2-5, with D possibly being TRBD1 (5 bases). The CDR3 extends over 12 amino acids. Germline V gene data show CDR1 as SEHNR and CDR2 as FQNEAQ (reference sequence). Deletions cut 2 bases from V and 9 bases from J, with 10 bases between. The CDR3 loop reads CASSLMETAQYF. The CDR3 bases are TGTGCCAGCAGCTTAATGGAGACAGCCCAGTACTTC.

The J gene is TRBJ1-1, the V gene TRBV6-6, with D possibly TRBD1 on 6 matching bases. CDR3 length: 16 amino acids. Trimming cost V 5 bases and J 5 bases, with 21 bases left between them. The V gene's germline CDR1 is MNHNY and CDR2 SVGAGI (reference sequence). The CDR3 protein is CASSPDRLDGLTEAFF. In DNA, the CDR3 is TGTGCCAGCAGTCCTGACAGGCTCGATGGGTTAACTGAAGCTTTCTTT.

The CDR3 sequence is CATAQGAGNTIYF. CDR3 DNA: TGTGCCACCGCACAGGGGGCTGGAAACACCATATATTTT. The V call is TRBV28, the J call TRBJ1-3, with 8 bases lining up with TRBD1. Germline CDR1 MDHEN, CDR2 SYDVKM. V trimming: 10 bases; J trimming: 2 bases; junction bases outside the gene matches: 4. CDR3 length: 13 amino acids. Variable domain in full (rest from reference TRBV28 and TRBJ1-3): DVKVTQSSRYLVKRTGEKVFLECVQDMDHENMFWYRQDPGLGLRLIYFSYDVKMKEKGDIPEGYSVSREKKERFSLILESASTNQTSMYLCATAQGAGNTIYFGEGSWLTVV.

In the case of this clone: A much larger clonotype is one base distant, so this may be a read error. This chain uses TRBV7-7 with TRBJ2-1; no reliable D call. The CDR3 has 15 residues. In germline, CDR1 is SSHAT, CDR2 FNYEAQ (reference sequence). V was pared by 4 bases and J by 0 bases, with 10 bases between. The CDR3: CASSSRRSSYNEQFF. Written as DNA, the CDR3 is TGTGCCAGCAGCTCTAGAAGGAGCTCCTACAATGAGCAGTTCTTC. The entire variable domain, with the rest obtained from reference TRBV7-7 and TRBJ2-1, is as follows: GAGVSQSPRYKVTKRGQDVTLRCDPISSHATLYWYQQALGQGPEFLTYFNYEAQPDKSGLPSDRFSAERPEGSISTLTIQRTEQRDSAMYRCASSSRRSSYNEQFFGPGTRLTVL.

This clone has at least ten counts. The V call is TRBV27, the J call TRBJ2-5; 11 bases are a match to TRBD2. Losses at the gene ends were 4 bases for V and 0 bases for J; bases not matched to a gene: 1. The CDR3 is 15 amino acids. CDR1 and CDR2 from the germline V gene are MNHEY and SMNVEV (reference sequence). The CDR3 loop is CASSSTSGNQETQYF. As DNA, the CDR3 is TGTGCCAGCAGTTCGACTAGCGGGAACCAAGAGACCCAGTACTTC.